These 6 T cell receptor beta chains were sequenced from one sample in a study of T cell changes during pregnancy in multiple sclerosis. The table came from immunoSEQ multiplex PCR; TCRdb's copy has only in-frame clones and leaves some out. This sample has 30,000 or so clones; roughly 90% occur once, and the top ten carry roughly 10%. Sequences were derived from CD8+ T cells from peripheral blood mononuclear cells, sampled in the first trimester of pregnancy. Every receptor here comes from a female donor with multiple sclerosis, enrolled in a pregnancy study.

V and J are TRBV4-3 and TRBJ2-7; perhaps TRBD2 as D (7 bases). V was clipped by 4 bases and J by 5 bases, with 12 bases between them. The CDR3 has 13 amino acids. Germline loops: CDR1 LGHNA, CDR2 YSLEER. The CDR3 nucleotides read TGCGCCAGCAGCCCGAGGGGGGGGGACGAGCAGTACTTC. Translated, it gives CASSPRGGDEQYF.

This clone came up a few times. The genes are TRBV28 and TRBJ2-1; 8 bases are shared with TRBD1. Germline V gene data show CDR1 as MDHEN and CDR2 as SYDVKM. Trimming at V came to 7 bases and at J to 5 bases, leaving 10 bases not matched to a gene. This CDR3 is built from 15 residues. The DNA for the CDR3 is TGTGCCAGCACCACGACAGGGGCCACGGACAATGAGCAGTTCTTC. Protein product: CASTTTGATDNEQFF. Based on the CDR3 plus reference TRBV28 and TRBJ2-1, the full variable domain is DVKVTQSSRYLVKRTGEKVFLECVQDMDHENMFWYRQDPGLGLRLIYFSYDVKMKEKGDIPEGYSVSREKKERFSLILESASTNQTSMYLCASTTTGATDNEQFFGPGTRLTVL.

The J gene is TRBJ2-5, the V gene TRBV9; TRBD2 matches at 12 bases. The V segment lost 0 bases and the J segment 5 bases; nucleotides outside the gene matches: 8. CDR1 and CDR2 from the germline V gene are SGDLS and YYNGEE. The CDR3 consists of 17 residues. The DNA for the CDR3 is TGTGCCAGCAGCGTAGCGGCTAGCGGGGGGGCACTGGAGACCCAGTACTTC. It specifies CASSVAASGGALETQYF. The full variable domain, with the rest looked up from reference TRBV9 and TRBJ2-5, is DSGVTQTPKHLITATGQRVTLRCSPRSGDLSVYWYQQSLDQGLQFLIQYYNGEERAKGNILERFSAQQFPDLHSELNLSSLELGDSALYFCASSVAASGGALETQYFGPGTRLLVL.

In this sample, this clone turned up many times. The chain joins TRBV6-1 to TRBJ2-2, with 7 bases matching TRBD2. J was trimmed by 3 bases and V by 2 bases; bases with no gene match: 0. Looked up from germline, CDR1 is MNHNS and CDR2 is SASEGT. The CDR3 covers 14 residues. The DNA of the CDR3 is TGTGCCAGCAGTGAACTAGCGGACACCGGGGAGCTGTTTTTT. Encoded protein: CASSELADTGELFF.

The CDR3 loop reads CASSLGEGGETQYF. The CDR3 region has the DNA TGTGCCAGCAGCCTGGGAGAGGGCGGGGAGACCCAGTACTTC. This chain connects TRBV5-6 to TRBJ2-5, with D perhaps TRBD2 (5 bases). CDR3 size: 14 residues. CDR1 and CDR2 (germline): SGHDT, YYEEEE. Trimming took 4 bases from V and 5 from J, leaving 15 bases between them.

This chain joins TRBV28 and TRBJ1-5, with 10 bases matching TRBD1. Germline V gene data show CDR1 as MDHEN and CDR2 as SYDVKM. This CDR3 is built from 14 residues. V trimming: 4 bases; J trimming: 4 bases; junction bases outside the gene matches: 1. The CDR3 DNA is TGTGCCAGCAGTTGGACAGGGGGTAATCAGCCCCAGCATTTT. Translation: CASSWTGGNQPQHF.